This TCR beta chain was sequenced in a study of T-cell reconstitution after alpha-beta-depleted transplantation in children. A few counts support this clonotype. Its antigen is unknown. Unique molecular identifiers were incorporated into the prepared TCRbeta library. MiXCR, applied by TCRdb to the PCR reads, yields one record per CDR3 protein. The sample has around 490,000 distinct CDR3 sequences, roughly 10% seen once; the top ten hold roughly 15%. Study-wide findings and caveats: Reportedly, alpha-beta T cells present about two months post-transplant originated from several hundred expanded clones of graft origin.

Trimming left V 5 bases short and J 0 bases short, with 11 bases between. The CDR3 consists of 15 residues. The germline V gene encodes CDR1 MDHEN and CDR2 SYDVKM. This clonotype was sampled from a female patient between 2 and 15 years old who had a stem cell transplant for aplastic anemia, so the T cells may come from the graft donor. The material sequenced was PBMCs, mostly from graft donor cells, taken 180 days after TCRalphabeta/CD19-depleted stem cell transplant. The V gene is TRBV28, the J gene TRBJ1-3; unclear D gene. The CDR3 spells CASSPPLLSGNTIYF. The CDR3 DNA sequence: TGTGCCAGCAGTCCCCCACTTCTCTCTGGAAACACCATATATTTT.